This TCR beta chain derives from a study of CD8+CD57+ T cells in acquired aplastic anemia. Trimming took off 5 bases at V and 4 bases at J, with 10 bases between the two ends. The length of the CDR3 is 13 residues. CDR1 MRHNA and CDR2 SNTAGT come from the germline V gene. The TCR beta profiling, which covered VDJ combination and CDR3 sequence, was carried out using genomic DNA as the template. MiXCR was run by TCRdb on the reads, yielding one entry per CDR3 protein. The sample carries 150,000 to 200,000 distinct CDR3 sequences, just under 65% recorded once. This TCR derives from a human donor in good health. Specimen: sorted CD4+, CD8+, or CD8+CD57+ T cells (not recorded which) from PBMCs. This chain connects TRBV6-4 to TRBJ2-3, with a tentative D call TRBD2 (6 bases). The CDR3 region is CASSYGGADTQYF. The CDR3, as DNA: TGTGCCAGCAGTTACGGGGGAGCAGATACGCAGTATTTT.